Listed here is a single TCR beta chain. Its cognate antigen has yet to be identified. Base qualities are missing; no much larger clone stands one base away. This entry is derived from a study of blood T cells in healthy people across ages (dated by TCRdb to between 2014 and 2017). About the study as a whole: Template switching captured roughly one uniquely barcoded TCR beta cDNA molecule per two T cells in model experiments. Donors of different ages were randomly distributed across sequencing lanes to avoid experimental bias. The study measured age-related changes in TCR beta repertoire diversity using deep sequencing normalized with unique cDNA molecular identifiers. The study analyzed two additional independent replicas of 1 million unique cDNA reads from the same blood draw for two donors, one aged 18 to 30 and one aged 80 or older. The donors were divided into four age groups: young (average around 17 years), middle-aged (almost 40), aged (under 70) and long-lived (nearly 85). The paper as a whole reports these results and caveats: The CMV infection status of donors was not known, potentially confounding age-related changes in expanded clonotypes. As age increased, observed TCR beta diversity per million T cells dropped in a roughly linear way, and a significant reduction was already evident by age about 40. A strong correlation was found between observed TCR beta diversity and the percentage of naive T cells measured by flow cytometry. Because profiling used bulk unsorted PBMCs, naive and antigen-experienced compartments could not be compared conclusively. Compared with the aged group, the long-lived group had more naive CD4+ T cells, fewer expanded clones and increased TCR diversity, a pattern suggesting age selection. Estimates of total diversity from one million sequenced T cells were regarded as lower bounds and underestimates.

The 40 or so donors, aged about 6 to 100 years, were systemically healthy Caucasian individuals from Russia. Around 10 milliliters of peripheral blood were collected from each donor into EDTA-treated Vacutainer tubes. PBMCs were isolated by Ficoll-Paque density-gradient centrifugation, with at least 6 million obtained per sample. Trizol reagent was used to extract total RNA from the PBMCs, yielding at least 6 micrograms per sample. Naive CD45RAhigh/CD27high T cell percentages were measured by flow cytometry on a PBMC aliquot from every donor. The V and J ends are trimmed by 6 bases and 7 bases, leaving 15 bases between them. The CDR3 starts with the cysteine, ends with the phenylalanine, and has 14 residues. Of all the DNA, just the CDR3 is kept, 42 bases in frame from base 1. CDR1 and CDR2 are drawn from the germline V gene: MNHEY, SVGAGI. Libraries were made using 5' RACE. The sequencing machine was an Illumina HiSeq 2500. The second PCR ran for about 7 to 11 cycles and used a J-beta primer mix along with a sample-barcoded 5' primer. A unique molecular identifier was introduced onto each TCR beta cDNA molecule by a template-switch 5' adaptor carrying 12 random nucleotides. Each sample yielded at least 2.5 million CDR3-containing paired-end reads. All of the RNA was converted into first-strand cDNA using the Mint cDNA synthesis kit, with a TRBC-specific oligonucleotide serving as the primer. Following uracil-DNA glycosylase treatment, all cDNA underwent a first 18-cycle PCR with the universal primers M1SS and BC2_uni_R. The published analysis was carried out like this. Each sample was normalized by randomly selecting 1 million high-quality reads, each carrying a distinct molecular identifier. Instead of being binned into consensus sequences, reads that shared molecular identifiers were thrown out. MiTCR, run with a Q25 quality threshold and the strictest error-elimination algorithm, handled CDR3 identification, clonotype clustering and error correction. A nonparametric unseen species model using Euler transformation provided a lower-bound estimate of total TCR beta diversity. TCRdb reanalyzed the raw reads on its own, using fastp at Q25 for trimming and MiXCR for clone calling, and kept in-frame beta chains. Records with the same CDR3 protein are collapsed into one entry carrying the most frequent genes and DNA. The V and J calls here are based on TCRdb, not the publication. In this sample the table shows approximately 680,000 distinct CDR3 sequences, roughly 32% of which occur a single time. In total, the top ten clones hold approximately 15% of the sample.

The TCR originated in a woman of 80 years or more in good health. Donor details come from another sample of the same person, matched by shared clones. Sequencing used blood. In this chain, TRBV6-5 is recombined with TRBJ2-2, with the D gene too uncertain to name. The CDR3 in this case is CASSPFNTHGELFF. The bases read TGTGCCAGCAGCCCGTTTAACACGCACGGGGAGCTGTTTTTT.